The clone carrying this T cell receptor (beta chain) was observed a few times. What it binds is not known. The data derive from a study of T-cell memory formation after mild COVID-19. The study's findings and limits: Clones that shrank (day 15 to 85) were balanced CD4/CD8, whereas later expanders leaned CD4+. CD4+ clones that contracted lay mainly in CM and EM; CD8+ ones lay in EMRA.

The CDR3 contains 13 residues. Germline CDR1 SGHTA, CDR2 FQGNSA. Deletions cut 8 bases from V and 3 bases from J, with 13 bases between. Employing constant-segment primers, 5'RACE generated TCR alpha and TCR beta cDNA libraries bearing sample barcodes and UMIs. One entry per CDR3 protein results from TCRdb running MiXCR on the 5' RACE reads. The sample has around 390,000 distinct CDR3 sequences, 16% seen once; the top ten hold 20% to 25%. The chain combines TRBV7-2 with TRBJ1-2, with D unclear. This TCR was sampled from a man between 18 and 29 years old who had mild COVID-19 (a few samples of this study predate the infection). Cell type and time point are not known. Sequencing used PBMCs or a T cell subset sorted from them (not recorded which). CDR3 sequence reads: CASSTMPDYGYTF. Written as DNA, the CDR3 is TGTGCCAGCTCGACAATGCCGGACTATGGCTACACCTTC.